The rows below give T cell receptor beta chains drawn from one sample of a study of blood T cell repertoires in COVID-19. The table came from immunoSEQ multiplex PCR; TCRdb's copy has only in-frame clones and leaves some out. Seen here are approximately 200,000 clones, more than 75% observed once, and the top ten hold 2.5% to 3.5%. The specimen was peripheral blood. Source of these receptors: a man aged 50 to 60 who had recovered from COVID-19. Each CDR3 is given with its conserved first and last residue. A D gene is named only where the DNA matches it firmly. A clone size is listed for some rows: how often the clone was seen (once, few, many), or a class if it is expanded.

cdr3_nt: TGTGCCAGTAGTTCACCCCCGGGGACTATTCTTCTCGCTGAAGCTTTCTTT; cdr3_aa: CASSSPPGTILLAEAFF; clone_size: NA; v_call: TRBV19; j_call: TRBJ1-1; d_call: NA
cdr3_nt: TGTGCCAGCAGTTACCAGGGGGGCTCAAGCGGCTACACCTTC; cdr3_aa: CASSYQGGSSGYTF; clone_size: NA; v_call: TRBV27; j_call: TRBJ1-2; d_call: TRBD1
cdr3_nt: TGCGCCAGCAGCTTGCAGGGGTGGGGCCGGGGTACTGAAAAACTGTTTTTT; cdr3_aa: CASSLQGWGRGTEKLFF; clone_size: NA; v_call: TRBV5-1; j_call: TRBJ1-4; d_call: NA
cdr3_nt: TGTGCCAGCTCCCCAACCCTCTCGACATTTGAGCAGTTCTTC; cdr3_aa: CASSPTLSTFEQFF; clone_size: NA; v_call: TRBV18; j_call: TRBJ2-1; d_call: NA
cdr3_nt: TGTGCCAGCAGCCAAGAATCACGGGGGACAGATACGCAGTATTTT; cdr3_aa: CASSQESRGTDTQYF; clone_size: NA; v_call: TRBV4-2; j_call: TRBJ2-3; d_call: NA
cdr3_nt: TGCAGCGTTGTTGGGACTAGCGGGACGCTAGCCAAAAACATTCAGTACTTC; cdr3_aa: CSVVGTSGTLAKNIQYF; clone_size: NA; v_call: TRBV29-1; j_call: TRBJ2-4; d_call: TRBD2
cdr3_nt: TGTGCCAGCAGTTTGACTGAAAATTCACCCCTCCACTTT; cdr3_aa: CASSLTENSPLHF; clone_size: NA; v_call: TRBV12-3/TRBV12-4; j_call: TRBJ1-6; d_call: NA
cdr3_nt: TGTGCCAGTAGCGACTCAGGGTCCCCCTCCTACGAGCAGTACTTC; cdr3_aa: CASSDSGSPSYEQYF; clone_size: NA; v_call: TRBV19; j_call: TRBJ2-7; d_call: NA
cdr3_nt: TGTGCCAGCAGCCTAGCGGGAGGGCCAGATACGCAGTATTTT; cdr3_aa: CASSLAGGPDTQYF; clone_size: NA; v_call: TRBV13; j_call: TRBJ2-3; d_call: TRBD2
cdr3_nt: TGTGCCAGCAGTGCCCGGTTACTTAACACCGGGGAGCTGTTTTTT; cdr3_aa: CASSARLLNTGELFF; clone_size: few; v_call: TRBV2; j_call: TRBJ2-2; d_call: NA
cdr3_nt: TGTGCCTGGAGTAGAACAAGAACAAATAACTATGGCTACACCTTC; cdr3_aa: CAWSRTRTNNYGYTF; clone_size: NA; v_call: TRBV30; j_call: TRBJ1-2; d_call: NA
cdr3_nt: TGTGCCAGCAGTTACTCGAAGGGGGGGACTAATGAAAAACTGTTTTTT; cdr3_aa: CASSYSKGGTNEKLFF; clone_size: few; v_call: TRBV6-5; j_call: TRBJ1-4; d_call: NA
cdr3_nt: TGCGCCAGCAGTGATGGGGGCAGGCCTTACGAGCAGTACTTC; cdr3_aa: CASSDGGRPYEQYF; clone_size: few; v_call: TRBV10-1; j_call: TRBJ2-7; d_call: NA
cdr3_nt: TGTGCCAGCAGGAAACAGGGTGCCAATGAGCAGTTCTTC; cdr3_aa: CASRKQGANEQFF; clone_size: NA; v_call: TRBV7-8; j_call: TRBJ2-1; d_call: NA
cdr3_nt: TGTGCCAGCTCACCGACCACACTCCAGAGACTAGCTAACTATGGCTACACCTTC; cdr3_aa: CASSPTTLQRLANYGYTF; clone_size: NA; v_call: TRBV18; j_call: TRBJ1-2; d_call: NA
cdr3_nt: TGTGCCAGTAGTGACCGGGACAGGGACCACGAGCAGTACTTC; cdr3_aa: CASSDRDRDHEQYF; clone_size: NA; v_call: TRBV19; j_call: TRBJ2-7; d_call: TRBD1
cdr3_nt: TGTGCCAGTAGGGGCGGCAATCAGCCCCAGCATTTT; cdr3_aa: CASRGGNQPQHF; clone_size: once; v_call: TRBV19; j_call: TRBJ1-5; d_call: NA
cdr3_nt: TGTGCCAGCAGTTTACCGTACACCGGGGAGCTGTTTTTT; cdr3_aa: CASSLPYTGELFF; clone_size: once; v_call: TRBV28; j_call: TRBJ2-2; d_call: NA
cdr3_nt: TGCGCCAGCAGCTCAGACACCTACACCTACGAGCAGTACTTC; cdr3_aa: CASSSDTYTYEQYF; clone_size: NA; v_call: TRBV5-1; j_call: TRBJ2-7; d_call: NA
cdr3_nt: TGTGCCTGGAGTACCCCGACGACTTCGCGCTATAATTCACCCCTCCACTTT; cdr3_aa: CAWSTPTTSRYNSPLHF; clone_size: NA; v_call: TRBV30; j_call: TRBJ1-6; d_call: NA
cdr3_nt: TGTGCCAGCAGTGACTATACGAACTCCCCTGAAAAACTGTTTTTT; cdr3_aa: CASSDYTNSPEKLFF; clone_size: NA; v_call: TRBV6-4; j_call: TRBJ1-4; d_call: NA
cdr3_nt: TGTGCCAGTAGTAAGACAGGGGCGAACACTGAAGCTTTCTTT; cdr3_aa: CASSKTGANTEAFF; clone_size: NA; v_call: TRBV19; j_call: TRBJ1-1; d_call: TRBD1
cdr3_nt: TGTGCCAGTAGTAGCGACAGGATGGCTCTCCAAGAGACCCAGTACTTC; cdr3_aa: CASSSDRMALQETQYF; clone_size: NA; v_call: TRBV19; j_call: TRBJ2-5; d_call: NA
cdr3_nt: TGTGCCAGCAGCGCCTCGGGACTGTCAACCTCGGATACGCAGTATTTT; cdr3_aa: CASSASGLSTSDTQYF; clone_size: NA; v_call: TRBV9; j_call: TRBJ2-3; d_call: NA
cdr3_nt: TGTGCCAGCAGTAACAGCGGCTACTTCTACGAGCAGTACTTC; cdr3_aa: CASSNSGYFYEQYF; clone_size: NA; v_call: TRBV28; j_call: TRBJ2-7; d_call: NA
cdr3_nt: TGCAGCGTTCGGACAGCCTACGAGCAGTACTTC; cdr3_aa: CSVRTAYEQYF; clone_size: NA; v_call: TRBV29-1; j_call: TRBJ2-7; d_call: NA
cdr3_nt: TGTGCCAGCAGTTTGTTCACAGGGGGCGCGAATTCACCCCTCCACTTT; cdr3_aa: CASSLFTGGANSPLHF; clone_size: few; v_call: TRBV28; j_call: TRBJ1-6; d_call: TRBD1
cdr3_nt: TGTGCCAGCAGCGTTTCCCATTCGAGGACTAGCCGCACAGATACGCAGTATTTT; cdr3_aa: CASSVSHSRTSRTDTQYF; clone_size: NA; v_call: TRBV9; j_call: TRBJ2-3; d_call: TRBD2
cdr3_nt: TGTGCCAGCAGCCCCCCCCGCCGGGAAGGGCTCTACGAGCAGTACTTC; cdr3_aa: CASSPPRREGLYEQYF; clone_size: once; v_call: TRBV27; j_call: TRBJ2-7; d_call: NA
cdr3_nt: TGCGCCAGCAGCCAGGGACACGTGAACACTGAAGCTTTCTTT; cdr3_aa: CASSQGHVNTEAFF; clone_size: NA; v_call: TRBV4-1; j_call: TRBJ1-1; d_call: NA
cdr3_nt: TGTGCCAGTTCGGGGGCAGATACGCAGTATTTT; cdr3_aa: CASSGADTQYF; clone_size: NA; v_call: TRBV11-2; j_call: TRBJ2-3; d_call: NA
cdr3_nt: TGTGCCAGAAGCTTGACCCGGACGACCACTAGCGGGAGGGCAAATGAGCAGTTCTTC; cdr3_aa: CARSLTRTTTSGRANEQFF; clone_size: NA; v_call: TRBV5-3; j_call: TRBJ2-1; d_call: TRBD2
cdr3_nt: TGTGCCAGCAGCCCAGGGGGACAGGGTAACTATGGCTACACCTTC; cdr3_aa: CASSPGGQGNYGYTF; clone_size: few; v_call: TRBV7-6; j_call: TRBJ1-2; d_call: TRBD1
cdr3_nt: TGTGCCTCAAGGAGTCTGGGACAAGGCACAGATACGCAGTATTTT; cdr3_aa: CASRSLGQGTDTQYF; clone_size: once; v_call: TRBV30; j_call: TRBJ2-3; d_call: NA
cdr3_nt: TGTGCCAGCAGCGCCGGTCTAGAGATCAGGGCAGATACGCAGTATTTT; cdr3_aa: CASSAGLEIRADTQYF; clone_size: NA; v_call: TRBV9; j_call: TRBJ2-3; d_call: NA
cdr3_nt: TGTGCCAGCAGAACGCAAGAGGGGGGCAATCAGCCCCAGCATTTT; cdr3_aa: CASRTQEGGNQPQHF; clone_size: once; v_call: TRBV19; j_call: TRBJ1-5; d_call: NA
cdr3_nt: TGTGCCAGTAGCTCAGGTACAGGGGGTTCCTACGAGCAGTACTTC; cdr3_aa: CASSSGTGGSYEQYF; clone_size: NA; v_call: TRBV19; j_call: TRBJ2-7; d_call: TRBD1